Shown below are 9 T cell receptor beta chains from a single sample sequenced in a study of blood T cell repertoires in COVID-19. The table came from immunoSEQ multiplex PCR; TCRdb's copy has only in-frame clones and leaves some out. The sample carries roughly 81,000 clones, around 88% recorded once. Sequencing used peripheral blood. These receptors were collected from a man aged 25 to 40 with acute or convalescent COVID-19.

This rearrangement joins TRBV29-1 to TRBJ2-5; TRBD2 matches at 8 bases. CDR3 size: 10 residues. Looked up from germline, CDR1 is SQVTM and CDR2 is ANQGSEA. The chain's CDR3 is CSVREGTQYF. CDR3 DNA sequence: TGCAGTGTTCGGGAGGGGACCCAGTACTTC.

V usage is TRBV4-2 and J usage is TRBJ1-4, with TRBD1 matching over 8 bases. With 0 bases clipped from V and 7 bases from J, the junction kept 1 base outside the gene matches. The CDR3 extends over 14 amino acids. The germline V gene encodes CDR1 LGHNA and CDR2 YNFKEQ. The CDR3 spells CASSQEGTGEKLFF. The CDR3 region has the DNA TGTGCCAGCAGCCAAGAAGGGACAGGTGAAAAACTGTTTTTT.

The V call is TRBV3-1 (or the pseudogene TRBV3-2), the J call TRBJ2-1, with 10 bases fitting TRBD2. The CDR3 is 19 residues long. The junction had 9 bases not matched to a gene; V was cut back by 0 bases and J by 1 base. Per germline, CDR1 LGHDT and CDR2 YNNKEL (reference sequence). CDR3 bases: TGTGCCAGCAGCCAAGATGGAGCTAGCGGGAGATCTTCCTACAATGAGCAGTTCTTC. It encodes CASSQDGASGRSSYNEQFF.

The chain uses TRBV5-4 and TRBJ2-7; 8 nucleotides match TRBD1. The CDR3 contains 13 residues. Germline-derived CDR1 and CDR2 are SGHNT and YYREEE (reference sequence). Losses at the gene ends were 5 bases for V and 4 bases for J; bases not matched to a gene: 5. DNA for the CDR3: TGTGCCAGCAGTCGGGACAGGAAATACGAGCAGTACTTC. Translating it yields CASSRDRKYEQYF.

The CDR3 loop reads CATGTRTPGVDTQYF. In DNA, the CDR3 is TGTGCCACCGGGACTAGGACTCCTGGGGTTGATACGCAGTATTTT. V is TRBV15 and J is TRBJ2-3, with TRBD2 matching over 8 bases. Germline CDR1 reads LNHNV; CDR2 reads YYDKDF (reference sequence). Trimming removed 8 bases from V and 6 bases from J; junction bases left unmatched: 13. The CDR3 length is 15 residues.

The V call is TRBV7-9, the J call TRBJ1-1; weak D call: TRBD1 (5 bases). V lost 0 bases and J 6 bases, leaving 20 bases between the germline ends. The CDR3 runs to 17 residues. The germline gives CDR1 SEHNR, CDR2 FQNEAQ (reference sequence). The CDR3 reads CASSLAEEGRARAEAFF. The CDR3 DNA reads as TGTGCCAGCAGCTTAGCGGAGGAGGGGAGGGCAAGGGCTGAAGCTTTCTTT.

The chain carries TRBV5-1 and TRBJ2-1; D is uncertain. V was trimmed by 0 bases and J by 8 bases, leaving 9 bases between them. The CDR3 extends over 13 amino acids. CDR1 and CDR2 (germline): SGHRS, YFSETQ. CDR3 nucleotide sequence: TGCGCCAGCAGCTTGGGAGTAACGGATGAGCAGTTCTTC. Translation gives CASSLGVTDEQFF.

This chain joins TRBV4-2 and TRBJ2-5; 7 nucleotides align to TRBD1. The CDR3 sequence is 16 residues long. Germline CDR1 reads LGHNA; CDR2 reads YNFKEQ. V lost 4 bases to trimming and J lost 3 bases; unmatched junction nucleotides: 11. The CDR3 reads CASSLGAGTVKETQYF. CDR3 coding DNA: TGTGCCAGCAGCCTAGGGGCCGGGACAGTAAAAGAGACCCAGTACTTC.

V is TRBV5-1 and J is TRBJ1-1; 9 bases fit TRBD1. The CDR3 runs 14 residues. V was pared by 6 bases and J by 3 bases, with 6 bases of the junction left unmatched. Germline CDR1 and CDR2: SGHRS and YFSETQ. CDR3 protein: CASKTGGEDTEAFF. The CDR3 DNA is TGCGCCAGCAAAACAGGGGGCGAGGACACTGAAGCTTTCTTT. Supplemented by reference TRBV5-1 and TRBJ1-1, the full variable domain reads KAGVTQTPRYLIKTRGQQVTLSCSPISGHRSVSWYQQTPGQGLQFLFEYFSETQRNKGNFPGRFSGRQFSNSRSEMNVSTLELGDSALYLCASKTGGEDTEAFFGQGTRLTVV.